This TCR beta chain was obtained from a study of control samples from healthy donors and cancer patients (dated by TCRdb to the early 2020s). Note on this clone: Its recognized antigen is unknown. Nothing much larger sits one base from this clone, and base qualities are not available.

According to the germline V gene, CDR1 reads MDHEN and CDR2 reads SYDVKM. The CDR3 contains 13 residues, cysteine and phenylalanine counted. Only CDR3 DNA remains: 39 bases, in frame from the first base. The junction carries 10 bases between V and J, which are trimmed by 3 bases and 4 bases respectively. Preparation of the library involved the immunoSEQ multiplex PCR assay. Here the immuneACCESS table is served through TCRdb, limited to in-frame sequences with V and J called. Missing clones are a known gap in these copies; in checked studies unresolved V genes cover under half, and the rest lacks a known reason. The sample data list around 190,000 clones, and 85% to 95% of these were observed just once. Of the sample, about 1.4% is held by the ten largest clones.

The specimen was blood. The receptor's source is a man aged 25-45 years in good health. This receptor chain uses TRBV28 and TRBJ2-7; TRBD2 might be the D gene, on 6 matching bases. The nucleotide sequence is TGTGCCAGCAGTTTCGACAGCGGGTACGAGCAGTACTTC. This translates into CASSFDSGYEQYF.